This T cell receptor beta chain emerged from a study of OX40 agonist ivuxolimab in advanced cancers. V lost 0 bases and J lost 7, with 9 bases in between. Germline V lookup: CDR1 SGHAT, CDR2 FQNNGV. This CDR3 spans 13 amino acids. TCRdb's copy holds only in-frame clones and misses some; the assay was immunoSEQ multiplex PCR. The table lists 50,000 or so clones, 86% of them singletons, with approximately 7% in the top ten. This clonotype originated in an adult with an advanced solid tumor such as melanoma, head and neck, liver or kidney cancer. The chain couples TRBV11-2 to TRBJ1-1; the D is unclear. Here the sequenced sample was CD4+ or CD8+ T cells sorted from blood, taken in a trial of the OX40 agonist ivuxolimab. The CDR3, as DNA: TGTGCCAGCAGCTTAGATTTGACACTTGAAGCTTTCTTT. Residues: CASSLDLTLEAFF.